This T cell receptor (beta chain) was observed in a study of early T cells in non-severe SARS-CoV-2 infection. For the study at large: Sequencing targeted bulk RNA from unsorted whole blood, leaving chains unpaired.

The CDR3 runs to 15 residues. The germline V gene has CDR1 SGHRS and CDR2 YFSETQ. V lost 6 bases and J lost 4; bases outside the gene matches: 10. Individual cDNA molecules received unique molecular identifiers. MiXCR was run by TCRdb on the 5' RACE reads, yielding one entry per CDR3 protein. The profile covers about 56,000 distinct CDR3 sequences, with around 15% appearing a single time and 4.1% taken by the ten largest. This clonotype was counted between two and nine times. This specimen was whole blood, taken at baseline. The TCR sequence derives from an adult who was a healthcare worker with PCR-confirmed SARS-CoV-2 infection or an uninfected control (not recorded which). V and J are TRBV5-1 and TRBJ2-3; 8 bases fit TRBD2. This CDR3 is CASTAPGGLADTQYF. In nucleotides, the CDR3 is TGCGCCAGCACGGCCCCGGGAGGGCTCGCAGATACGCAGTATTTT.